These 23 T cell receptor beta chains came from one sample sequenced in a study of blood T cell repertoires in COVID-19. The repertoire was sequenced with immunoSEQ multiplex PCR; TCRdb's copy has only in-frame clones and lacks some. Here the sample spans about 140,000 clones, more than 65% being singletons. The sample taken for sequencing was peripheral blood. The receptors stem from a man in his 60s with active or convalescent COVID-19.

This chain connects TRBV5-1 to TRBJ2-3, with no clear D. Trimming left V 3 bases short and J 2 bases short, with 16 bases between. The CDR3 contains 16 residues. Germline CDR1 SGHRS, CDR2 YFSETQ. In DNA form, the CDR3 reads TGCGCCAGCAGCTCGAAACAGCTCCCATCCACAGATACGCAGTATTTT. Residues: CASSSKQLPSTDTQYF. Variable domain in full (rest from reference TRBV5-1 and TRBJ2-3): KAGVTQTPRYLIKTRGQQVTLSCSPISGHRSVSWYQQTPGQGLQFLFEYFSETQRNKGNFPGRFSGRQFSNSRSEMNVSTLELGDSALYLCASSSKQLPSTDTQYFGPGTRLTVL.

The CDR3 DNA sequence: TGTGCCAGCAGCCCCAAACAGGGGGACTATGGCTACACCTTC. Its translation: CASSPKQGDYGYTF. This chain links TRBV11-2 with TRBJ1-2; 8 bases are a match to TRBD1. The germline V gene has CDR1 SGHAT and CDR2 FQNNGV. The CDR3 is 14 amino acids. V was clipped by 5 bases and J by 3 bases; unmatched bases: 5.

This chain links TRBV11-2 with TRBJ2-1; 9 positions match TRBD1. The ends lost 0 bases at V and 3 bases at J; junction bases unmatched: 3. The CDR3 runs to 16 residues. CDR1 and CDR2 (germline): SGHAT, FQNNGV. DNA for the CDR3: TGTGCCAGCAGCTTAGAAGGGGGACAGGGCTACAATGAGCAGTTCTTC. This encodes CASSLEGGQGYNEQFF.

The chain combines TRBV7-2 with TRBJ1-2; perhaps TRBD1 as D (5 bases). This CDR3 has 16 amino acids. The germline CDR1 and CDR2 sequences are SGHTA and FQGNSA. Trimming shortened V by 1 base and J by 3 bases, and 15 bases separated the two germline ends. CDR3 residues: CASSLEGAMSYYGYTF. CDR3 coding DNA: TGTGCCAGCAGCTTAGAAGGGGCAATGTCTTACTATGGCTACACCTTC.

The DNA of the CDR3 is TGTGCCAGTAAGAACAGGGGGGACACCGGGGAGCTGTTTTTT. Translating it yields CASKNRGDTGELFF. The V and J genes are TRBV19 and TRBJ2-2; 8 bases are shared with TRBD1. This CDR3 region has 14 residues. Germline V gene sequence: CDR1 LNHDA, CDR2 SQIVND (reference sequence). The V gene end was trimmed by 7 bases and the J gene end by 3 bases; junction bases not matched to a gene: 4. The entire variable domain, with the rest obtained from reference TRBV19 and TRBJ2-2, is as follows: DGGITQSPKYLFRKEGQNVTLSCEQNLNHDAMYWYRQDPGQGLRLIYYSQIVNDFQKGDIAEGYSVSREKKESFPLTVTSAQKNPTAFYLCASKNRGDTGELFFGEGSRLTVL.

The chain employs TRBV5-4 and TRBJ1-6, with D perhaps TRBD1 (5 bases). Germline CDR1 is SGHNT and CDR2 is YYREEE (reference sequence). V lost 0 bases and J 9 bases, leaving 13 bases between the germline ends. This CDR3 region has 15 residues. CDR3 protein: CASSLEGQVGSPLHF. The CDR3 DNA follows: TGTGCCAGCAGCTTGGAGGGGCAAGTTGGTTCACCCCTCCACTTT.

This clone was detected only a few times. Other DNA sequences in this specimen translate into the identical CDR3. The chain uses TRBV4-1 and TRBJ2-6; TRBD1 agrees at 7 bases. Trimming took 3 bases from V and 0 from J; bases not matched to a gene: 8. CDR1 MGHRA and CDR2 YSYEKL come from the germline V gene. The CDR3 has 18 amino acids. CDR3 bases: TGCGCCAGCAGCCACAGGACAGGAGAAGTCTCTGGGGCCAACGTCCTGACTTTC. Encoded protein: CASSHRTGEVSGANVLTF.

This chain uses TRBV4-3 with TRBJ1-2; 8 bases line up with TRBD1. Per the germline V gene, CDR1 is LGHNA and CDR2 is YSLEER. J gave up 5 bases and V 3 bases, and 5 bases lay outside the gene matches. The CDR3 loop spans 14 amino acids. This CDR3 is CASSQGQVPYGYTF. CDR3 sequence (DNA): TGCGCCAGCAGCCAGGGACAGGTACCATATGGCTACACCTTC.

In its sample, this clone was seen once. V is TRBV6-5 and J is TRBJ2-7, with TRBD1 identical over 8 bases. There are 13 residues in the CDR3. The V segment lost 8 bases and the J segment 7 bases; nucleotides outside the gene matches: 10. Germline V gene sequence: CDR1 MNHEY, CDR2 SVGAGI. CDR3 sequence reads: CASLRQGTGEQYV. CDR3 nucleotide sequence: TGTGCCAGCTTGAGACAGGGGACGGGAGAGCAGTACGTC.

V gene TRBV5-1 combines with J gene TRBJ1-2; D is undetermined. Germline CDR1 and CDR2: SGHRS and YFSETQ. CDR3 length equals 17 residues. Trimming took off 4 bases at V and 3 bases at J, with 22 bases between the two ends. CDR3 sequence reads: CASSPTGNAAPYYGYTF. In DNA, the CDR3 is TGCGCCAGCAGCCCTACCGGTAACGCGGCCCCCTACTATGGCTACACCTTC.

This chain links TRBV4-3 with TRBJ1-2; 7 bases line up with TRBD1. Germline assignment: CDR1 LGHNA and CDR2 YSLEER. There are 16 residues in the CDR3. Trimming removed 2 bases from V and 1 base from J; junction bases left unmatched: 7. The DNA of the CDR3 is TGCGCCAGCAGCCAAAGAGTGGACAGGCTTAACTATGGCTACACCTTC. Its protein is CASSQRVDRLNYGYTF.

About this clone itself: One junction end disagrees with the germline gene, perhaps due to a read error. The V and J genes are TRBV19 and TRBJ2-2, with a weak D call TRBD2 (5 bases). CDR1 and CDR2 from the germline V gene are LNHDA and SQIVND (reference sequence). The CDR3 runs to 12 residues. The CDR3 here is CASSLDIGGLFF. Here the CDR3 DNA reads TGTGCCAGTAGTCTAGATATTGGAGGGCTGTTTTTT.

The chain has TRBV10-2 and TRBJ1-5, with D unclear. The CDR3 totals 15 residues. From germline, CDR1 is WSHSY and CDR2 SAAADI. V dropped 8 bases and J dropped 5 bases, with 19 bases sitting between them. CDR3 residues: CASGPRLQRYQPQHF. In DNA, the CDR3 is TGCGCCAGCGGCCCGAGGCTCCAGAGGTATCAGCCCCAGCATTTT.

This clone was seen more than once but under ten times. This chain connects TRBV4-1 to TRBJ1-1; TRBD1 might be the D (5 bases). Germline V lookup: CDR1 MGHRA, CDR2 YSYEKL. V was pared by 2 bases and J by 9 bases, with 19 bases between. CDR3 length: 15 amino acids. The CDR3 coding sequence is TGCGCCAGCAGCCAACCCCAGAGTGCCAGGGCTAAAGCTTTCTTT. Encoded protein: CASSQPQSARAKAFF.

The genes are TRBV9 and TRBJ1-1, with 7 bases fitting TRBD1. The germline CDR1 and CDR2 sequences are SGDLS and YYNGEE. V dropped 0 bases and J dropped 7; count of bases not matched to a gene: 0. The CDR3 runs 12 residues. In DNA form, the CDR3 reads TGTGCCAGCAGCGTAGACAGGGGTGAAGCTTTCTTT. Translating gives CASSVDRGEAFF.

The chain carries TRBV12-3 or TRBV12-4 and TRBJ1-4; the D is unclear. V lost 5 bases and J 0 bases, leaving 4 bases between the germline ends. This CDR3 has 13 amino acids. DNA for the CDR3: TGTGCCAGCAGTACAACAACTAATGAAAAACTGTTTTTT. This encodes CASSTTTNEKLFF.

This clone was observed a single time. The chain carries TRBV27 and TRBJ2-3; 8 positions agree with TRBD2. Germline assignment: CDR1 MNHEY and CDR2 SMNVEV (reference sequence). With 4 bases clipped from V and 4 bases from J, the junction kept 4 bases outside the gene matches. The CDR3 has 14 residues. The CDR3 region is CASSSGLAADTQYF. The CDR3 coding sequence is TGTGCCAGCAGTTCCGGACTAGCAGCAGATACGCAGTATTTT.

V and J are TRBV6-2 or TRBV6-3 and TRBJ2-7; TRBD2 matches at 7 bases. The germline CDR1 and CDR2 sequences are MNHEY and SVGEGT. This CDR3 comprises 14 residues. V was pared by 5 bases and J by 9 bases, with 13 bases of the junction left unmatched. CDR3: CASSHGLDRTVQYV. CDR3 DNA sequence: TGTGCCAGCAGTCATGGACTAGACCGTACTGTGCAGTACGTC.

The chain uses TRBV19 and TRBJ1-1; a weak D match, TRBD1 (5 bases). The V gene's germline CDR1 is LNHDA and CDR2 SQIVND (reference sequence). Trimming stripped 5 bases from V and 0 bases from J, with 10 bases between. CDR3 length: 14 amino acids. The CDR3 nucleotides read TGTGCCAGTAGTGTGGGGCACCTGAACACTGAAGCTTTCTTT. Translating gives CASSVGHLNTEAFF. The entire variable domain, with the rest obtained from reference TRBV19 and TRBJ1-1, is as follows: DGGITQSPKYLFRKEGQNVTLSCEQNLNHDAMYWYRQDPGQGLRLIYYSQIVNDFQKGDIAEGYSVSREKKESFPLTVTSAQKNPTAFYLCASSVGHLNTEAFFGQGTRLTVV.

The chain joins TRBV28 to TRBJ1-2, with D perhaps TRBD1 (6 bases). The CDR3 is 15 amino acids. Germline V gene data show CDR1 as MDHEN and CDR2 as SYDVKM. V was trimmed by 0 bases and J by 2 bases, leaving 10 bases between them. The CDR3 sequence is CASSLWAGVNYGYTF. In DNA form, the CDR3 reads TGTGCCAGCAGTTTATGGGCAGGGGTGAACTATGGCTACACCTTC.

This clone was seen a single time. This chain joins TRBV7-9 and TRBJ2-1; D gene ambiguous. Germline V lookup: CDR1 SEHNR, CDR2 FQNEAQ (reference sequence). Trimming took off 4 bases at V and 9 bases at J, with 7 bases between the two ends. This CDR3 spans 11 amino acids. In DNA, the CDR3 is TGTGCCAGCAGCTCCGTCCCTGAGCAGTTCTTC. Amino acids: CASSSVPEQFF.

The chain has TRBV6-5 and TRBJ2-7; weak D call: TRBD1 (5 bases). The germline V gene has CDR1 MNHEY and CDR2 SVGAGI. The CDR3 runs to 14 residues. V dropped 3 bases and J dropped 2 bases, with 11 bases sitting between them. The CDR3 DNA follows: TGTGCCAGCAGTTATCAGGCAGGGCCCTACGAGCAGTACGTC. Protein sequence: CASSYQAGPYEQYV.

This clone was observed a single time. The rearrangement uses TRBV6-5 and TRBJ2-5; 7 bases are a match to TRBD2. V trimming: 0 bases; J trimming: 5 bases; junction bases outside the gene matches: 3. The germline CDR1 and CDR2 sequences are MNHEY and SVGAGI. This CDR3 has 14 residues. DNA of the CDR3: TGTGCCAGCAGTTACTCGATGCGGGAGGAGACCCAGTACTTC. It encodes CASSYSMREETQYF.